These 24 T cell receptor beta chains were sequenced from one sample in a study of blood T cell repertoires in COVID-19. Profiled with immunoSEQ multiplex PCR; TCRdb holds only in-frame clones, not every one. Seen here are 24,000 or so clones, roughly 84% observed once, and the top ten hold approximately 13%. Specimen: peripheral blood. The receptors were gathered from a human donor in a cohort sampled during active COVID-19. The donor label of this sample is uncertain.

This chain joins TRBV6-5 and TRBJ1-2; 7 bases agree with TRBD1. This CDR3 has 14 amino acids. The V and J ends lost 4 bases and 2 bases, in that order; junction bases with no gene match: 4. Germline V gene data show CDR1 as MNHEY and CDR2 as SVGAGI. The CDR3 sequence: CASSFLTGNYGYTF. The CDR3 DNA reads as TGTGCCAGCAGTTTTTTGACAGGGAACTATGGCTACACCTTC.

V gene TRBV19 combines with J gene TRBJ1-6, with TRBD1 identical over 8 bases. The CDR3 is 14 residues long. CDR1 and CDR2 from the germline V gene are LNHDA and SQIVND (reference sequence). Trimming removed 6 bases from V and 9 bases from J; junction bases left unmatched: 7. The CDR3 nucleotides are TGTGCCAGTAGAGAAGGACAGGGCCGTTCACCCCTCCACTTT. Residues: CASREGQGRSPLHF.

The chain couples TRBV5-4 to TRBJ1-1; TRBD1 aligns across 8 bases. V was clipped by 3 bases and J by 4 bases; unmatched bases: 5. The germline V gene has CDR1 SGHNT and CDR2 YYREEE (reference sequence). The CDR3 has 14 residues. Here the CDR3 DNA reads TGTGCCAGCAGCTGGGACAGGTTGGGCACTGAAGCTTTCTTT. This translates into CASSWDRLGTEAFF.

The chain is built from TRBV28 and TRBJ1-1; 8 nucleotides agree with TRBD1. Germline V gene sequence: CDR1 MDHEN, CDR2 SYDVKM. The CDR3 has 15 amino acids. V shed 7 bases, J shed 1 base, and the junction held 8 bases outside the gene matches. CDR3 DNA sequence: TGTGCCAGCACCGGCCGGGACAGGCCGAACACTGAAGCTTTCTTT. Translating it yields CASTGRDRPNTEAFF.

V usage is TRBV5-1 and J usage is TRBJ1-2; D not certain. This CDR3 is built from 14 residues. V lost 2 bases to trimming and J lost 4 bases, with 12 bases between them. From germline, CDR1 is SGHRS and CDR2 YFSETQ. The CDR3 nucleotides read TGCGCCAGCAGCTTATTGGGCTCAGTCTATGGCTACACCTTC. Protein: CASSLLGSVYGYTF.

This clone was seen just once. The CDR3 bases are TGTGCCAGCAGTCCTTACAGGGCCACCGGGGAGCTGTTTTTT. Its protein is CASSPYRATGELFF. This chain connects TRBV27 to TRBJ2-2, with a tentative D call TRBD1 (6 bases). Germline-derived CDR1 and CDR2 are MNHEY and SMNVEV (reference sequence). The CDR3 contains 14 residues. V lost 5 bases and J lost 4, with 11 bases in between.

V gene TRBV5-4 combines with J gene TRBJ1-2; the match to TRBD1 covers 10 bases. Germline loops: CDR1 SGHNT, CDR2 YYREEE (reference sequence). The length of the CDR3 is 13 residues. V lost 4 bases, J lost 8 bases, and 5 bases stayed unmatched. In nucleotides, the CDR3 is TGTGCCAGCAGCGGGGACAGGGGTAGCGGCTACACCTTC. Translation gives CASSGDRGSGYTF.

This chain uses TRBV6-5 with TRBJ1-1, with a tentative D call TRBD1 (6 bases). CDR1 and CDR2 (germline): MNHEY, SVGAGI. V lost 6 bases and J 4 bases, leaving 15 bases between the germline ends. The length of the CDR3 is 14 residues. The CDR3 is CASRTGTSGTEAFF. CDR3 sequence (DNA): TGTGCCAGCAGAACCGGGACAAGTGGCACTGAAGCTTTCTTT.

This clone was picked up one time. This chain links TRBV5-1 with TRBJ2-7; a weak D match, TRBD2 (6 bases). The germline V and J ends were trimmed by 1 base and 2 bases, with 10 bases remaining between them. Germline lookup yields CDR1 SGHRS and CDR2 YFSETQ. This CDR3 comprises 14 residues. The CDR3 sequence is CASSLRGITYEQYF. CDR3 sequence (DNA): TGCGCCAGCAGCTTGCGGGGGATAACCTACGAGCAGTACTTC.

The gene calls are TRBV7-2 and TRBJ2-1; TRBD2 matches 13 bases. The germline CDR1 and CDR2 sequences are SGHTA and FQGNSA. The CDR3 has 15 residues. After removal of 5 bases from V and 2 bases from J, the junction contained 0 bases not matched to a gene. The CDR3, as DNA: TGTGCCAGCAGCGGGACTAGCGGGACCTACAATGAGCAGTTCTTC. It encodes CASSGTSGTYNEQFF.

The chain recombines TRBV18 with TRBJ2-1; 15 positions agree with TRBD2. V shed 4 bases and J 4 bases; nucleotides not matched to a gene: 5. The CDR3 is made up of 17 amino acids. Germline CDR1 and CDR2: KGHSH and LQKENI. The CDR3 coding sequence is TGTGCCAGCTCACGACCGGGACTAGCGGGGGGTTACAATGAGCAGTTCTTC. It yields the protein CASSRPGLAGGYNEQFF.

CDR3 nucleotide sequence: TGTGCCAGCATGCTAGCGGGGGGGAGGGAGACCCAGTACTTC. Its protein product is CASMLAGGRETQYF. The chain couples TRBV3-1 (or the pseudogene TRBV3-2) to TRBJ2-5; 12 bases match TRBD2. This CDR3 has 14 residues. Germline V gene sequence: CDR1 LGHDT, CDR2 YNNKEL (reference sequence). V shed 7 bases and J 5 bases; nucleotides not matched to a gene: 5.

The rearrangement uses TRBV2 and TRBJ1-2; TRBD1 might be the D (5 bases). Germline-derived CDR1 and CDR2 are SNHLY and FYNNEI. The CDR3 contains 14 residues. The V end was cut by 4 bases, the J end by 2 bases, with 11 bases between. CDR3: CASSGGGSNYGYTF. Here the CDR3 DNA reads TGTGCCAGCAGTGGGGGGGGATCCAACTATGGCTACACCTTC.

The chain is built from TRBV6-6 and TRBJ2-4; D perhaps matches TRBD1 (6 bases). Trimming took 7 bases from V and 1 from J, leaving 17 bases between them. Looked up from germline, CDR1 is MNHNY and CDR2 is SVGAGI (reference sequence). The CDR3 sequence is 16 residues long. The DNA of the CDR3 is TGTGCCAGCACGTCGACAGAAACAGGGGCCAAAAACATTCAGTACTTC. Translating gives CASTSTETGAKNIQYF.

The count of this clone is one. The genes are TRBV7-2 and TRBJ2-7; TRBD1 aligns across 8 bases. The germline CDR1 and CDR2 sequences are SGHTA and FQGNSA. The CDR3 loop spans 15 amino acids. V shed 5 bases, J shed 3 bases, and the junction held 9 bases outside the gene matches. CDR3 nucleotides: TGTGCCAGCAGCGCTGACAGGGGTTCCCTCTACGAGCAGTACTTC. Its protein product is CASSADRGSLYEQYF. The whole variable domain, filled in from reference TRBV7-2 and TRBJ2-7, reads GAGVSQSPSNKVTEKGKDVELRCDPISGHTALYWYRQSLGQGLEFLIYFQGNSAPDKSGLPSDRFSAERTGGSVSTLTIQRTQQEDSAVYLCASSADRGSLYEQYFGPGTRLTVT.

There are a few counts of this clone. The V and J genes are TRBV4-3 and TRBJ1-5, with D tentatively TRBD1 (6 bases). The CDR3 spans 15 residues. The V end lost 0 bases, the J end lost 5 bases, and 11 bases lay between the germline ends. CDR1 LGHNA and CDR2 YSLEER come from the germline V gene. CDR3 DNA: TGCGCCAGCAGCCAAGAACAGGGCAGTGATCAGCCCCAGCATTTT. Protein sequence: CASSQEQGSDQPQHF.

Comments on this clone: The sample holds other DNA sequences that translate to the same CDR3. This chain connects TRBV7-9 to TRBJ2-3, with TRBD1 identical over 7 bases. CDR1 is SEHNR and CDR2 is FQNEAQ in the germline V gene (reference sequence). The ends lost 6 bases at V and 0 bases at J; junction bases unmatched: 3. This CDR3 is built from 14 residues. CDR3 residues: CASSLTGSTDTQYF. CDR3 bases: TGTGCCAGCAGTTTGACAGGGAGCACAGATACGCAGTATTTT.

The chain joins TRBV7-2 to TRBJ2-7, with a weak D call TRBD1 (7 bases). The CDR3 length is 13 residues. The V gene's germline CDR1 is SGHTA and CDR2 FQGNSA. V was shortened by 7 bases and J by 5 bases, with 15 bases between the two germline ends. In DNA form, the CDR3 reads TGTGCCAGCATGCTAGGAGGGGGCCACGAGCAGTACTTC. Translation: CASMLGGGHEQYF.

V is TRBV3-1 (or the pseudogene TRBV3-2) and J is TRBJ2-5, with 8 bases lining up with TRBD2. The CDR3 has 14 residues. Germline-derived CDR1 and CDR2 are LGHDT and YNNKEL (reference sequence). Trimming removed 6 bases from V and 4 bases from J; junction bases left unmatched: 7. The CDR3 here is CASRGGGGRETQYF. The CDR3 DNA reads TGTGCCAGCAGAGGTGGCGGGGGGCGAGAGACCCAGTACTTC.

This rearrangement joins TRBV18 to TRBJ2-5; TRBD1 might be the D (6 bases). The germline CDR1 and CDR2 sequences are KGHSH and LQKENI. The germline V and J ends were trimmed by 6 bases and 1 base, with 12 bases remaining between them. The CDR3 is 14 residues long. This chain's CDR3 is CASSDRGIQETQYF. The CDR3 DNA sequence: TGTGCCAGCTCGGACAGAGGTATCCAAGAGACCCAGTACTTC.

The genes are TRBV4-2 and TRBJ1-2, with D uncertain. The CDR3 spans 13 residues. CDR1 is LGHNA and CDR2 is YNFKEQ in the germline V gene. The V and J ends lost 0 bases and 8 bases respectively, with 10 bases between them. The CDR3 DNA sequence: TGTGCCAGCAGCCAAGATCGCGCGGGCGGCTACACCTTC. This gives the protein CASSQDRAGGYTF.

This chain joins TRBV15 and TRBJ1-3, with D maybe TRBD1 (5 bases). The CDR3 extends over 14 amino acids. Germline V gene data show CDR1 as LNHNV and CDR2 as YYDKDF (reference sequence). The V end was cut by 8 bases, the J end by 0 bases, with 11 bases between. Here the CDR3 reads CATSRQFSGNTIYF. The CDR3 DNA follows: TGTGCCACCTCTCGACAGTTCTCTGGAAACACCATATATTTT.

The rearrangement uses TRBV2 and TRBJ1-1; weak D call: TRBD1 (6 bases). V was clipped by 6 bases and J by 0 bases, with 11 bases between them. The CDR3 length is 14 residues. Germline assignment: CDR1 SNHLY and CDR2 FYNNEI. The CDR3 DNA reads TGTGCCAGCAGAGTGACAGGTCTGAACACTGAAGCTTTCTTT. It encodes CASRVTGLNTEAFF.

Only a few counts were recorded for this clone. The chain has TRBV27 and TRBJ2-7; 8 nucleotides align to TRBD1. Per the germline V gene, CDR1 is MNHEY and CDR2 is SMNVEV (reference sequence). The J segment lost 4 bases and the V segment lost 3 bases, leaving 8 bases of the junction unmatched. The CDR3 sequence is 15 residues long. CDR3 DNA sequence: TGTGCCAGCAGTTTTTCCCAGGGGGCATCGTACGAGCAGTACTTC. Encoded protein: CASSFSQGASYEQYF.